This T cell receptor (beta chain) comes out of a study of T cells in Graves' hyperthyroidism and ophthalmopathy. About the research overall: Blood from the periphery was taken at initial diagnosis, before any treatment.

Amplified TCR beta CDR3 regions came from RNA transcripts. When the TCR CDR3 underwent first-round RT-PCR, the HTBI primer set was used. Each CDR3 protein gets one entry after TCRdb re-called the multiplex PCR reads with MiXCR. This repertoire shows approximately 600,000 distinct CDR3 sequences, 12% to 15% found once; its top ten account for 6.5% to 9%. This clonotype appeared a few times. The CDR3 is made up of 16 amino acids. Trimming cost V 5 bases and J 9 bases; bases outside gene matches: 16. Germline V lookup: CDR1 SGHVS, CDR2 FQNEAQ. Sequencing was performed on blood. This clonotype was sampled from a woman between 18 and 30 years old with Graves' ophthalmopathy. The chain is built from TRBV7-8 and TRBJ1-5; 7 positions match TRBD1. CDR3 coding DNA: TGTGCCAGCAGCCCCCCCGGGACAGATGAATGGTCGCCCCAGCATTTT. Translating it yields CASSPPGTDEWSPQHF.